Presented here are 32 T cell receptor beta chains from one specimen sequenced in a study of OX40 agonist ivuxolimab in advanced cancers. Only in-frame clones appear in the TCRdb table, and some are missing; sequencing was by immunoSEQ multiplex PCR. The sample consists of 75,000 to 100,000 clones, roughly 90% of them appearing once. This specimen consisted of CD4+ or CD8+ T cells sorted from blood, obtained in a trial of the OX40 agonist ivuxolimab. Receptors originate from an adult with an advanced solid tumor such as melanoma, head and neck, liver or kidney cancer.

V is TRBV11-1 and J is TRBJ2-5, with TRBD2 identical over 7 bases. After removal of 1 base from V and 2 bases from J, the junction contained 7 bases not matched to a gene. Looked up from germline, CDR1 is SGHAT and CDR2 is FQDESV (reference sequence). This CDR3 has 16 residues. CDR3 amino acids: CASSLDGGRGQETQYF. The CDR3 nucleotides are TGTGCCAGCAGCTTAGATGGCGGGAGAGGGCAAGAGACCCAGTACTTC.

The rearrangement uses TRBV27 and TRBJ2-3; 11 bases map to TRBD2. Germline-derived CDR1 and CDR2 are MNHEY and SMNVEV (reference sequence). J lost 9 bases, V lost 2 bases, and 10 bases had no gene match. The length of the CDR3 is 16 residues. The CDR3 coding sequence is TGTGCCAGCAGTTTAGCTAGAACTAGCGGGAGAGACACGCAGTATTTT. It translates to CASSLARTSGRDTQYF.

This chain connects TRBV28 to TRBJ2-7; no firm D call. Trimming shortened V by 3 bases and J by 8 bases, and 8 bases separated the two germline ends. This CDR3 region has 11 residues. Looked up from germline, CDR1 is MDHEN and CDR2 is SYDVKM. The CDR3 sequence: CASSFVRQQYF. CDR3 nucleotide sequence: TGTGCCAGCAGTTTTGTTAGACAGCAGTACTTC.

Here the CDR3 DNA reads TGTGCCAGCAGCCAGACAGGGTCTCCGAAGACCCAGTACTTC. It translates to CASSQTGSPKTQYF. The chain links TRBV7-7 to TRBJ2-5; 7 nucleotides agree with TRBD1. The CDR3 runs to 14 residues. Per the germline V gene, CDR1 is SSHAT and CDR2 is FNYEAQ (reference sequence). With V trimmed by 5 bases and J by 6 bases, 9 bases remained unmatched.

This chain uses TRBV5-1 with TRBJ2-7, with 13 bases aligning to TRBD2. This CDR3 has 17 residues. V was pared by 4 bases and J by 4 bases, with 11 bases of the junction left unmatched. Germline CDR1 and CDR2: SGHRS and YFSETQ. In nucleotides, the CDR3 is TGCGCCAGCAGCGCGGGACTAGCGGGAAGTGTAGGTTACGAGCAGTACTTC. This sequence encodes CASSAGLAGSVGYEQYF.

The rearrangement joins TRBV6-5 to TRBJ1-1; 8 nucleotides match TRBD1. With V trimmed by 5 bases and J by 3 bases, 8 bases remained unmatched. This CDR3 is built from 15 residues. Germline-derived CDR1 and CDR2 are MNHEY and SVGAGI. CDR3 bases: TGTGCCAGCAGTGGCCAGGGGGCAGGTGACACTGAAGCTTTCTTT. Its protein product is CASSGQGAGDTEAFF.

The CDR3, as DNA: TGTGCCAGCAGCTTAGCGCCTGGGGGGAGGACAGATACGCAGTATTTT. It is translated as CASSLAPGGRTDTQYF. This chain uses TRBV7-2 with TRBJ2-3; tentatively, D is TRBD2 (6 bases). The CDR3 length is 16 residues. V lost 0 bases to trimming and J lost 3 bases, with 13 bases between them. Germline CDR1 and CDR2: SGHTA and FQGNSA.

The rearrangement joins TRBV15 to TRBJ2-1; the match to TRBD2 covers 12 bases. J gave up 7 bases and V 3 bases, and 7 bases lay outside the gene matches. The length of the CDR3 is 16 residues. From germline, CDR1 is LNHNV and CDR2 YYDKDF (reference sequence). CDR3 loop: CATSSSLAGGPNEQFF. DNA of the CDR3: TGTGCCACCAGCAGCTCCCTAGCGGGAGGGCCGAATGAGCAGTTCTTC. Filled out from reference TRBV15 and TRBJ2-1, the complete variable domain reads DAMVIQNPRYQVTQFGKPVTLSCSQTLNHNVMYWYQQKSSQAPKLLFHYYDKDFNNEADTPDNFQSRRPNTSFCFLDIRSPGLGDTAMYLCATSSSLAGGPNEQFFGPGTRLTVL.

This CDR3 is CASSWGLQHAEAFF. In DNA form, the CDR3 reads TGTGCCAGCAGTTGGGGCCTCCAGCACGCTGAAGCTTTCTTT. This chain uses TRBV6-5 with TRBJ1-1; a weak D match, TRBD1 (5 bases). V dropped 4 bases and J dropped 6 bases, with 15 bases sitting between them. The CDR3 loop spans 14 amino acids. Germline lookup yields CDR1 MNHEY and CDR2 SVGAGI.

CDR3 sequence reads: CASTTSGSYNEQFF. CDR3 coding DNA: TGTGCCAGTACAACTAGCGGCTCCTACAATGAGCAGTTCTTC. The chain combines TRBV7-3 with TRBJ2-1, with TRBD2 identical over 8 bases. The V segment lost 9 bases and the J segment 0 bases; nucleotides outside the gene matches: 4. From germline, CDR1 is SGHTA and CDR2 FQGTGA. The CDR3 is 14 residues long.

This clone was observed a handful of times. The rearrangement links TRBV6-1 to TRBJ2-7; no reliable D call. From germline, CDR1 is MNHNS and CDR2 SASEGT. The CDR3 length is 11 residues. Trimming took off 8 bases at V and 3 bases at J, with 8 bases between the two ends. Here the CDR3 reads CASQIGYEQYF. DNA of the CDR3: TGTGCCAGCCAGATCGGCTACGAGCAGTACTTC.

The CDR3 here is CASSRDRRSEKLFF. CDR3 coding DNA: TGTGCCAGCAGTCGGGACAGAAGGTCTGAAAAACTGTTTTTT. The chain recombines TRBV11-2 with TRBJ1-4, with 7 bases identical to TRBD1. Germline V gene data show CDR1 as SGHAT and CDR2 as FQNNGV. The CDR3 is 14 amino acids. Losses at the gene ends were 6 bases for V and 7 bases for J; bases not matched to a gene: 8.

V and J are TRBV28 and TRBJ2-7, with 8 bases fitting TRBD1. CDR3 size: 13 residues. Germline V gives CDR1 MDHEN, CDR2 SYDVKM. V lost 6 bases and J lost 7; bases outside the gene matches: 8. This CDR3 is CASRSGTGQEQYF. CDR3 DNA sequence: TGTGCCAGCAGGTCTGGGACAGGTCAAGAGCAGTACTTC.

The CDR3 spells CASSLDYGFKAFF. In nucleotides, the CDR3 is TGTGCCAGCAGCTTGGATTACGGATTTAAAGCTTTCTTT. The chain is built from TRBV5-4 and TRBJ1-1; the D is unclear. The CDR3 has 13 amino acids. Germline CDR1 SGHNT, CDR2 YYREEE (reference sequence). V gave up 0 bases and J gave up 9 bases, with 12 bases separating them.

The chain links TRBV5-4 to TRBJ2-7, with TRBD2 matching over 8 bases. The CDR3 extends over 13 amino acids. V shed 2 bases, J shed 5 bases, and the junction held 3 bases outside the gene matches. Germline lookup yields CDR1 SGHNT and CDR2 YYREEE (reference sequence). The CDR3 region has the DNA TGTGCCAGCAGCTTAAGCGGGAGCGACGAGCAGTACTTC. As protein: CASSLSGSDEQYF.

The chain is built from TRBV18 and TRBJ2-1, with 10 bases lining up with TRBD2. The germline V gene has CDR1 KGHSH and CDR2 LQKENI. This CDR3 region has 16 residues. V lost 3 bases, J lost 6 bases, and 8 bases stayed unmatched. DNA of the CDR3: TGTGCCAGCTCACCGGGATCTAGCGGGAGAGTCAATGAGCAGTTCTTC. It codes for CASSPGSSGRVNEQFF.

The CDR3 region has the DNA TGTGCCAGCAGCAAATACGGACAGAACTATGGCTACACCTTC. Encoded protein: CASSKYGQNYGYTF. This chain joins TRBV13 and TRBJ1-2, with D possibly being TRBD1 (6 bases). Trimming took 5 bases from V and 2 from J, leaving 12 bases between them. CDR3 length: 14 amino acids. Germline V gives CDR1 PRHDT, CDR2 FYEKMQ (reference sequence).

This sequence joins TRBV9 and TRBJ1-1; D gene uncertain. The CDR3 covers 14 residues. Trimming took off 4 bases at V and 3 bases at J, with 13 bases between the two ends. Per the germline V gene, CDR1 is SGDLS and CDR2 is YYNGEE. The CDR3 sequence is CASSPLSQDTEAFF. The CDR3 DNA is TGTGCCAGCAGCCCCCTCTCCCAGGACACTGAAGCTTTCTTT.

The J gene is TRBJ2-6, the V gene TRBV6-1; 9 nucleotides align to TRBD1. Germline assignment: CDR1 MNHNS and CDR2 SASEGT. Trimming removed 6 bases from V and 2 bases from J; junction bases left unmatched: 2. The CDR3 loop spans 15 amino acids. CDR3 amino acids: CASRRDRAGANVLTF. CDR3 nucleotide sequence: TGTGCCAGCAGGCGGGACAGGGCTGGGGCCAACGTCCTGACTTTC.

The V and J genes are TRBV7-2 and TRBJ2-1; no reliable D call. With 0 bases removed from V and 12 bases from J, the gap between germline ends came to 6 bases. The CDR3 runs 11 residues. Germline V gene sequence: CDR1 SGHTA, CDR2 FQGNSA. The CDR3 is CASSLAKGQFF. CDR3 sequence (DNA): TGTGCCAGCAGCTTAGCTAAAGGGCAGTTCTTC.

The rearrangement joins TRBV6-1 to TRBJ2-6; TRBD1 might be the D (6 bases). CDR1 is MNHNS, CDR2 SASEGT, per germline. V lost 2 bases and J lost 2, with 10 bases in between. This CDR3 is built from 16 residues. The CDR3 sequence is CASSEPGTTGANVLTF. In DNA, the CDR3 is TGTGCCAGCAGTGAACCGGGGACAACTGGGGCCAACGTCCTGACTTTC.

The rearrangement uses TRBV4-2 and TRBJ2-6; D is unclear. Between the trimmed V and J ends, which lost 0 bases and 1 base, there was a span of 22 bases. The germline V gene encodes CDR1 LGHNA and CDR2 YNFKEQ. CDR3 size: 21 residues. The CDR3 here is CASSQDHPAGLMGSGANVLTF. As DNA, the CDR3 is TGTGCCAGCAGCCAAGACCACCCGGCCGGGCTAATGGGTTCTGGGGCCAACGTCCTGACTTTC.

The genes are TRBV27 and TRBJ2-1; 9 nucleotides line up with TRBD2. Unmatched junction bases numbered 12, after V lost 4 bases and J lost 5 bases. Germline CDR1 reads MNHEY; CDR2 reads SMNVEV (reference sequence). This CDR3 contains 17 residues. The CDR3 is CASSSTLLAGTNNEQFF. The CDR3 region has the DNA TGTGCCAGCAGTTCGACCCTCCTAGCGGGGACTAACAATGAGCAGTTCTTC.

This clone showed up just once. The chain joins TRBV7-9 to TRBJ2-2; 7 bases agree with TRBD1. This CDR3 has 15 amino acids. CDR1 is SEHNR and CDR2 is FQNEAQ in the germline V gene (reference sequence). The trim removed 3 bases at V and 0 bases at J, leaving 1 base unmatched. CDR3 sequence: CASSLRGPNTGELFF. The CDR3 region has the DNA TGTGCCAGCAGCTTGAGGGGGCCGAACACCGGGGAGCTGTTTTTT. The full variable domain, with the rest looked up from reference TRBV7-9 and TRBJ2-2, is DTGVSQNPRHKITKRGQNVTFRCDPISEHNRLYWYRQTLGQGPEFLTYFQNEAQLEKSRLLSDRFSAERPKGSFSTLEIQRTEQGDSAMYLCASSLRGPNTGELFFGEGSRLTVL.

Written as DNA, the CDR3 is TGTGCCAGCAGTTACCCATCGGACAGCCTTCAAGAGACCCAGTACTTC. Encoded protein: CASSYPSDSLQETQYF. This chain joins TRBV6-6 and TRBJ2-5, with TRBD1 as a possible D gene (6 bases). The V end was cut by 2 bases, the J end by 2 bases, with 15 bases between. The length of the CDR3 is 16 residues. Germline loops: CDR1 MNHNY, CDR2 SVGAGI (reference sequence).

V is TRBV19 and J is TRBJ1-1; 8 bases fit TRBD1. This CDR3 is built from 19 residues. The J segment lost 1 base and the V segment lost 6 bases, leaving 19 bases of the junction unmatched. Germline V gene sequence: CDR1 LNHDA, CDR2 SQIVND (reference sequence). CDR3 nucleotide sequence: TGTGCCAGTAGGGGACCCGGACAGGGTTCGGGTCTACCGAACACTGAAGCTTTCTTT. Its protein product is CASRGPGQGSGLPNTEAFF. The full variable domain, with the rest looked up from reference TRBV19 and TRBJ1-1, is DGGITQSPKYLFRKEGQNVTLSCEQNLNHDAMYWYRQDPGQGLRLIYYSQIVNDFQKGDIAEGYSVSREKKESFPLTVTSAQKNPTAFYLCASRGPGQGSGLPNTEAFFGQGTRLTVV.

This chain uses TRBV5-4 with TRBJ2-3; the D gene is possibly TRBD1 (6 bases). V was shortened by 2 bases and J by 4 bases, with 11 bases between the two germline ends. The CDR3 runs to 14 residues. Germline CDR1 is SGHNT and CDR2 is YYREEE (reference sequence). Written as DNA, the CDR3 is TGTGCCAGCAGCTTCCAGGGGACCGCAGATACGCAGTATTTT. Encoded protein: CASSFQGTADTQYF.

The rearrangement links TRBV9 to TRBJ2-4; 7 nucleotides align to TRBD1. The CDR3 consists of 14 residues. V dropped 3 bases and J dropped 5; count of bases not matched to a gene: 5. Germline CDR1 reads SGDLS; CDR2 reads YYNGEE. As DNA, the CDR3 is TGTGCCAGCAGCGAGGGACAGCGTCAAAACATTCAGTACTTC. Its protein is CASSEGQRQNIQYF.

This clone was observed a single time. The chain couples TRBV7-2 to TRBJ2-3; possible D gene TRBD2, 6 bases. Germline-derived CDR1 and CDR2 are SGHTA and FQGNSA. The CDR3 loop spans 13 amino acids. Trimming removed 3 bases at V and 7 bases at J, with 11 bases between. The chain's CDR3 is CASSFTGGNTQYF. CDR3 nucleotides: TGTGCCAGCAGCTTTACTGGGGGGAATACGCAGTATTTT.

The chain employs TRBV5-4 and TRBJ2-1; D call uncertain. The germline CDR1 and CDR2 sequences are SGHNT and YYREEE (reference sequence). Trimming cost V 0 bases and J 1 base, with 8 bases left between them. The CDR3 runs 15 residues. The CDR3 DNA is TGTGCCAGCAGCTTGGATCCGACTTCCTACAATGAGCAGTTCTTC. Translated, it gives CASSLDPTSYNEQFF.

V usage is TRBV4-2 and J usage is TRBJ1-4; D is perhaps TRBD1 (6 bases). CDR1 is LGHNA and CDR2 is YNFKEQ in the germline V gene. Trimming removed 3 bases at V and 7 bases at J, with 12 bases between. The CDR3 contains 14 residues. The CDR3 is CASSQIQGGEKLFF. The CDR3 bases are TGTGCCAGCAGCCAGATACAGGGTGGTGAAAAACTGTTTTTT.

The DNA for the CDR3 is TGTGCCAGCAGTGCCTTTGGGGGCAGGAATTCACCCCTCCACTTT. It translates to CASSAFGGRNSPLHF. This chain joins TRBV27 and TRBJ1-6; D may be TRBD1 (6 bases). Trimming shortened V by 5 bases and J by 7 bases, and 15 bases separated the two germline ends. CDR3 length: 15 amino acids. Germline V gene lookup returns CDR1 MNHEY and CDR2 SMNVEV (reference sequence).